This T cell receptor beta chain was captured in a study of response to subunit inactivated influenza vaccine. Study observations and caveats: The authors proposed limited new T cell recruitment per seasonal influenza vaccination.

Turning to this clonotype: Its antigen remains unidentified.

The V gene's germline CDR1 is LGHNA and CDR2 YNFKEQ. The CDR3 loop spans 16 amino acids. The V segment lost 3 bases and the J segment 3 bases; nucleotides outside the gene matches: 2. MiXCR was run by TCRdb on the RT-PCR reads, yielding one entry per CDR3 protein. The profile shows about 500,000 distinct CDR3 sequences, 15% to 20% of them singletons. The sequence was collected from a man aged 50 to 69 who received an inactivated influenza vaccine. The starting material was CD4+ T cells sorted from PBMCs, obtained less than 30 months after vaccination. This chain joins TRBV4-2 and TRBJ2-2; 12 nucleotides agree with TRBD2. Here the CDR3 reads CASSHRLAGDTGELFF. In DNA, the CDR3 is TGTGCCAGCAGCCATCGACTAGCGGGAGACACCGGGGAGCTGTTTTTT.